This T cell receptor (beta chain) was identified in a study of OX40 agonist ivuxolimab in advanced cancers. As for this clone: Antigen: not known.

Overall study results and limits: The mean number of expanded clones was higher in CD8+ T cells than in CD4+.

The germline V gene has CDR1 SGHRS and CDR2 YFSETQ. Trimming left V 4 bases short and J 3 bases short, with 13 bases between. The CDR3 is made up of 15 amino acids. Sequenced by immunoSEQ multiplex PCR; TCRdb stores in-frame clones only, minus some. The sample lists 25,000 or so clones; 88% were seen once. The chain couples TRBV5-1 to TRBJ2-2, with D possibly being TRBD2 (6 bases). Here the sequenced sample was CD4+ or CD8+ T cells sorted from blood, taken in a trial of the OX40 agonist ivuxolimab. The clonotype comes from an adult with an advanced solid tumor such as melanoma, head and neck, liver or kidney cancer. The CDR3 protein is CASSLTRRDTGELFF. CDR3 coding DNA: TGCGCCAGCAGCCTCACAAGGAGGGACACCGGGGAGCTGTTTTTT.